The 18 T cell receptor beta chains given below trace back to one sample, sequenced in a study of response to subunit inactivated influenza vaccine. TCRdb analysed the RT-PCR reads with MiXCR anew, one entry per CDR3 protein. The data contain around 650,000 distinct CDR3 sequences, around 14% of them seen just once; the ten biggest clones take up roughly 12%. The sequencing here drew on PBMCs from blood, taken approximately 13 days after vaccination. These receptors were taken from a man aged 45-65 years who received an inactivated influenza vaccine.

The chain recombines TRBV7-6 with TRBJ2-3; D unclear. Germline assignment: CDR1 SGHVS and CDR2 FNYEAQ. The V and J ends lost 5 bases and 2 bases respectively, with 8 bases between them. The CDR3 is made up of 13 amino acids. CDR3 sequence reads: CASSTQSTDTQYF. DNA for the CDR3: TGTGCCAGCAGCACGCAATCCACAGATACGCAGTATTTT.

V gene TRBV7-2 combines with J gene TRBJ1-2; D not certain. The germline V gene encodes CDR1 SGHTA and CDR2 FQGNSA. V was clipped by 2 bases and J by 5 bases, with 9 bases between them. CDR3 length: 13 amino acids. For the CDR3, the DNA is TGTGCCAGCAGCTTACTAGGGAGTTATGGCTACACCTTC. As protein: CASSLLGSYGYTF.

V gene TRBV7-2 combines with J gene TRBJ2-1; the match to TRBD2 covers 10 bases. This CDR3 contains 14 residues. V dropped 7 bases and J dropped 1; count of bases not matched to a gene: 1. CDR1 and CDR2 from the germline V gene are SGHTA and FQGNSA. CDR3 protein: CASTTSGSYNEQFF. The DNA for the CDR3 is TGTGCCAGCACGACTAGCGGGTCCTACAATGAGCAGTTCTTC.

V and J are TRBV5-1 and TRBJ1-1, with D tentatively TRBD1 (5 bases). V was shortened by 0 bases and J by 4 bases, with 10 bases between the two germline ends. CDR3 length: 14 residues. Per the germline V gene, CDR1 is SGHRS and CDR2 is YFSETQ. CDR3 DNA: TGCGCCAGCAGCTTGGATCCAGGGCCCACTGAAGCTTTCTTT. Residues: CASSLDPGPTEAFF.

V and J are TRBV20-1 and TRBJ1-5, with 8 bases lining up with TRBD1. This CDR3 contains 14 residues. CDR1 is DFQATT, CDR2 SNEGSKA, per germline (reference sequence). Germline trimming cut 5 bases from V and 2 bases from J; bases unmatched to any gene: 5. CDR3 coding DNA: TGCAGTGCTCGGACAGGGAGTGGCAATCAGCCCCAGCATTTT. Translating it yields CSARTGSGNQPQHF.

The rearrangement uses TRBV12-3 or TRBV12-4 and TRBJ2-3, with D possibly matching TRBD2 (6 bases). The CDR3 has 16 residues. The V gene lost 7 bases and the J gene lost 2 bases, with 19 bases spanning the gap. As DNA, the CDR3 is TGTGCCAGCACCTTGGGGCGGGGAGGTCACACAGATACGCAGTATTTT. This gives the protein CASTLGRGGHTDTQYF.

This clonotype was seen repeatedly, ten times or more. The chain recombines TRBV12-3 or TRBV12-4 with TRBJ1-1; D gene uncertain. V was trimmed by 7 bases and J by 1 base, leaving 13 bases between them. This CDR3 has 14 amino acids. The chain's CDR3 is CASTLGTGNTEAFF. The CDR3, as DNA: TGTGCCAGCACCCTAGGAACGGGGAACACTGAAGCTTTCTTT.

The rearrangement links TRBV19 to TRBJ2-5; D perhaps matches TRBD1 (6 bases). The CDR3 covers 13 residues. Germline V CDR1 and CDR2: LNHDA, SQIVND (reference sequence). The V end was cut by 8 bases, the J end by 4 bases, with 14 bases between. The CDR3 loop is CASARTVRETQYF. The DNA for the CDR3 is TGTGCCAGTGCGCGGACAGTAAGAGAGACCCAGTACTTC.

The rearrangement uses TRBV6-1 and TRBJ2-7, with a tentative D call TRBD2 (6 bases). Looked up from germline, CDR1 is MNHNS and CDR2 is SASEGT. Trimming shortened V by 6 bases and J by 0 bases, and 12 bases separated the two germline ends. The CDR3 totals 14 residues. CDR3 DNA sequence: TGTGCCAGCAGCCCGCGGGGACCCTCCTACGAGCAGTACTTC. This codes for CASSPRGPSYEQYF.

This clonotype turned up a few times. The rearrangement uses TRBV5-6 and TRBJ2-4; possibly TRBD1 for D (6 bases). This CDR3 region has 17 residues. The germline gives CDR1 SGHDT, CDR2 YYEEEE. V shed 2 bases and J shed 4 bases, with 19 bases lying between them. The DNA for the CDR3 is TGTGCCAGCAGCTTCCCCTCAGGAGGACAGTCTAAAAACATTCAGTACTTC. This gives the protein CASSFPSGGQSKNIQYF.

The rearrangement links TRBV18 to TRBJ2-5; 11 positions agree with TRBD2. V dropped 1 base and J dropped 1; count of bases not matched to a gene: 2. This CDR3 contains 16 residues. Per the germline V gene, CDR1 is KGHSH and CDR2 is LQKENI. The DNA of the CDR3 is TGTGCCAGCTCACCACGACTAGCGGGGCTCCAAGAGACCCAGTACTTC. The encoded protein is CASSPRLAGLQETQYF.

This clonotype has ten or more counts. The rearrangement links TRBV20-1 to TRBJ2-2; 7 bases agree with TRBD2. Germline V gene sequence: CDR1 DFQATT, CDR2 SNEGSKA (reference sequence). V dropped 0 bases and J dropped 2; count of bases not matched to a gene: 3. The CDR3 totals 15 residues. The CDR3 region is CSARDRGVNTGELFF. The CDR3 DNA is TGCAGTGCTAGAGATCGGGGGGTTAACACCGGGGAGCTGTTTTTT.

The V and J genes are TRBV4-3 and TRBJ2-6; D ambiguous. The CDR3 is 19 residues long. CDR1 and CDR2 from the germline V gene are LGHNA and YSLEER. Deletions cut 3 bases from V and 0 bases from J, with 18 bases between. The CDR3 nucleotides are TGCGCCAGCAGCCAGTATGAAATCCCCCACAACTCTGGGGCCAACGTCCTGACTTTC. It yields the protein CASSQYEIPHNSGANVLTF.

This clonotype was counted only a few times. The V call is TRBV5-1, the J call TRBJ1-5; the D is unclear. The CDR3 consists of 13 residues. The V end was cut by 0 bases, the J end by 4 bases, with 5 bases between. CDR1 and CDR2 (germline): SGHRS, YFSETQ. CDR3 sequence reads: CASSLAENQPQHF. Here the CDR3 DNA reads TGCGCCAGCAGCTTGGCGGAGAATCAGCCCCAGCATTTT.

The CDR3 nucleotides are TGCAGTGCGCGGCCAGGGTCTACTGGGGCCAACGTCCTGACTTTC. This encodes CSARPGSTGANVLTF. The chain has TRBV20-1 and TRBJ2-6, with D tentatively TRBD1 (5 bases). V was trimmed by 6 bases and J by 2 bases, leaving 14 bases between them. The CDR3 is 15 amino acids. Per germline, CDR1 DFQATT and CDR2 SNEGSKA (reference sequence).

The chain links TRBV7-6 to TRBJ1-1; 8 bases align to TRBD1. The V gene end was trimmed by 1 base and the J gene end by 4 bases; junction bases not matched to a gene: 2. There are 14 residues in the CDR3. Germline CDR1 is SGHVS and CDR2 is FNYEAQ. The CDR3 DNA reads TGTGCCAGCAGCTTAGGCAGGGGGCCCACTGAAGCTTTCTTT. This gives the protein CASSLGRGPTEAFF.

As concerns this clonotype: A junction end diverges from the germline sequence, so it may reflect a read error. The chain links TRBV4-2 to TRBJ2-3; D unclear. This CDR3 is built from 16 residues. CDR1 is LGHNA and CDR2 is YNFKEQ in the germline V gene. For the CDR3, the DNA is TGCGCCAGCAGCCAAGATTTGGGCTCTAGCACAGATACGCAGTATTTT. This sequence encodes CASSQDLGSSTDTQYF.

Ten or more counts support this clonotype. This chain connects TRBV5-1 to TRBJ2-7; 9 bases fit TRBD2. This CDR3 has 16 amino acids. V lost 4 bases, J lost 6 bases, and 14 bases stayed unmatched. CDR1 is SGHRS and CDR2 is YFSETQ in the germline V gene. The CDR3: CASSPGWLAGPLEQYF. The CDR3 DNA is TGCGCCAGCAGCCCCGGTTGGCTAGCGGGGCCCCTCGAGCAGTACTTC.